One and the same sample provided the 8 T cell receptor beta chains below, sequenced in a study of shared clonotypes between healthy human individuals (dated by TCRdb to 2018 to 2020). Library method: the immunoSEQ multiplex PCR assay. Entries here come from immuneACCESS through TCRdb and include only in-frame sequences with V and J called. Some clones fail to appear in such tables; in the studies checked, an unresolved V gene covers under half of the shortfall, and the cause of the remainder is unknown. Here the sample has roughly 530,000 clones; less than 96% occur a single time. The ten most abundant clones make up approximately 0.06% of the sample. The sample comprised naive CD4+ T cells sorted from blood. Taken with the paper, the label for cell subset or site translates to: CD45RA+ positively selected. The receptors here all came from a woman under 40 in good health.

The chain uses TRBV25-1 and TRBJ1-2; D may be TRBD1 (5 bases). V lost 6 bases, J lost 0 bases, and 14 bases lay in between. The V gene's germline CDR1 is MGHDK and CDR2 SYGVNS. The CDR3 extends over 15 amino acids. CDR3 nucleotides: TGTGCCAGCAGCGAGTCGGGGCGTGCTAACTATGGCTACACCTTC. It specifies CASSESGRANYGYTF.

DNA for the CDR3: TGTGCCAGCAGCCCCGGACTAGTCGAACAAGAGACCCAGTACTTC. Translating gives CASSPGLVEQETQYF. This chain uses TRBV9 with TRBJ2-5; 7 nucleotides line up with TRBD2. The CDR3 spans 15 residues. The junction had 8 bases not matched to a gene; V was cut back by 4 bases and J by 2 bases. The germline gives CDR1 SGDLS, CDR2 YYNGEE.

J is TRBJ1-4 and V is TRBV13; D is unresolved. The V and J ends lost 3 bases and 4 bases respectively, with 6 bases between them. From germline, CDR1 is PRHDT and CDR2 FYEKMQ (reference sequence). The CDR3 loop spans 13 amino acids. CDR3 protein: CASSLRRNEKLFF. In DNA form, the CDR3 reads TGTGCCAGCAGCTTGAGGCGTAATGAAAAACTGTTTTTT.

DNA of the CDR3: TGTGCCAGCAGCTTACAGGGGGCCACTGAAGCTTTCTTT. Encoded protein: CASSLQGATEAFF. The chain carries TRBV7-9 and TRBJ1-1; 8 positions match TRBD1. After removal of 2 bases from V and 4 bases from J, the junction contained 0 bases not matched to a gene. Per the germline V gene, CDR1 is SEHNR and CDR2 is FQNEAQ (reference sequence). The CDR3 runs to 13 residues.

This clone has only one observation. The chain joins TRBV7-2 to TRBJ1-3; 8 bases fit TRBD1. The length of the CDR3 is 14 residues. Germline CDR1 reads SGHTA; CDR2 reads FQGNSA. Trimming removed 5 bases from V and 2 bases from J; junction bases left unmatched: 2. CDR3 sequence: CASSQQGAGNTIYF. The CDR3 nucleotides are TGTGCCAGCAGCCAACAGGGGGCTGGAAACACCATATATTTT. Full variable domain (rest looked up from reference TRBV7-2 and TRBJ1-3): GAGVSQSPSNKVTEKGKDVELRCDPISGHTALYWYRQSLGQGLEFLIYFQGNSAPDKSGLPSDRFSAERTGGSVSTLTIQRTQQEDSAVYLCASSQQGAGNTIYFGEGSWLTVV.

The V and J genes are TRBV5-8 and TRBJ2-7, with 8 positions matching TRBD2. Unmatched junction bases numbered 11, after V lost 0 bases and J lost 9 bases. The CDR3 has 15 amino acids. CDR1 and CDR2 from the germline V gene are SGHTS and YDEGEE. The CDR3 here is CASSLGIRGLVGQYF. CDR3 DNA: TGTGCCAGCAGCTTGGGGATTCGGGGACTAGTCGGGCAGTACTTC. The variable domain in full, with the rest retrieved from reference TRBV5-8 and TRBJ2-7, is EAGVTQSPTHLIKTRGQQATLRCSPISGHTSVYWYQQALGLGLQFLLWYDEGEERNRGNFPPRFSGRQFPNYSSELNVNALELEDSALYLCASSLGIRGLVGQYFGPGTRLTVT.

This chain links TRBV7-6 with TRBJ1-6; D gene ambiguous. The germline V gene encodes CDR1 SGHVS and CDR2 FNYEAQ. V was clipped by 5 bases and J by 6 bases, with 11 bases between them. This CDR3 comprises 14 residues. CDR3 sequence: CASSPLGGNSPLHF. The CDR3 DNA follows: TGTGCCAGCAGCCCACTTGGCGGTAATTCACCCCTCCACTTT.

The rearrangement links TRBV27 to TRBJ1-2, with a weak D call TRBD1 (6 bases). V was shortened by 6 bases and J by 0 bases, with 17 bases between the two germline ends. CDR3 length: 16 residues. Germline V gene sequence: CDR1 MNHEY, CDR2 SMNVEV (reference sequence). CDR3 bases: TGTGCCAGCAGCCCCCTGGGGGCTGGAGCTAACTATGGCTACACCTTC. Protein: CASSPLGAGANYGYTF.